Listed here is a single T cell receptor beta chain. This clonotype counts as large (0.1 to 1%). Its binding antigen is unknown. Per-base quality was not reported, and no clone a single base away is much larger than it. The library was generated by PCR. Sequencing took place on an Illumina HiSeq 2500. TCRdb ran its own pipeline on the public reads, namely fastp trimming at Q25 and MiXCR clone calling, and kept in-frame beta chains. Each record represents a unique CDR3 protein, reported with the most common genes and DNA among its rows. The sample yields over a thousand distinct CDR3 sequences; less than 7% were counted once. Of the sample, roughly 17% is held by the ten largest clones. The data are from a study of CXCR3 chemokines and chemotherapy response in bladder cancer (dated by TCRdb to 2022 to 2024). Looking at the study overall: Whether chemotherapy response in human bladder cancer was predicted by intratumoral CXCR3 chemokine system activity was examined in the study.

Spanning cysteine to phenylalanine, the CDR3 consists of 16 amino acids. The read is trimmed to its CDR3 DNA, 48 bases read in frame from base 1. V and J lose 7 bases and 4 bases, and a span of 20 bases separates them. The germline V gene supplies CDR1 MNHNS and CDR2 SASEGT. This clonotype originated in a human donor with bladder cancer that responded to neoadjuvant chemotherapy. This specimen was taken from a patient whose treatment included neoadjuvant chemotherapy. This sequence uses TRBV6-1 and TRBJ1-3; no confident D gene assignment can be made. The DNA sequence is as follows: TGTGCCAGCAACAACGGGGAACTCGTGGGAGGAAACACCATATATTTT. The resulting protein is CASNNGELVGGNTIYF.